A selection of T cell receptor beta chains follows, all from one sample in a study of cytotoxic CD8 clonotypes in ibrutinib-treated CLL. The method was immunoSEQ multiplex PCR; TCRdb's version includes in-frame clones alone and lacks a portion of them. The repertoire has fewer than 80,000 clones, around 60% of them found once; the top ten carry roughly 15%. Sequencing was performed on PBMCs, taken after 12 months of ibrutinib treatment. The receptors here all came from a human donor with chronic lymphocytic leukemia. Each CDR3 is given with its conserved first and last residue. The D gene is left open where the match is weak. For some rows the clone size is stated as once, few or many, or as a class when expanded; others skip it.

abundance	j_gene	v_gene	d_gene	CDR3aa	CDR3nt
NA	TRBJ1-5	TRBV10-3	NA	CAISEGSDNQPQHF	TGTGCCATCAGTGAGGGGTCAGACAATCAGCCCCAGCATTTT
many	TRBJ1-2	TRBV7-2	NA	CASKLDRAGYGYTF	TGTGCCAGCAAGCTCGACCGGGCCGGCTATGGCTACACCTTC
NA	TRBJ2-2	TRBV28	TRBD1	CASSLQGANTGELFF	TGTGCCAGCAGTTTACAGGGGGCGAACACCGGGGAGCTGTTTTTT
NA	TRBJ1-4	TRBV5-6	NA	CASSVVKRATNEKLFF	TGTGCCAGCAGCGTGGTAAAAAGGGCGACTAATGAAAAACTGTTTTTT
NA	TRBJ1-1	TRBV12-5	NA	CASGTGSTEAFF	TGTGCTAGTGGAACAGGGTCCACTGAAGCTTTCTTT
NA	TRBJ2-5	TRBV11-3	NA	CASSWAPAETQYF	TGTGCCAGCAGCTGGGCCCCCGCCGAGACCCAGTACTTC
many	TRBJ2-5	TRBV6-1	TRBD1	CASSGTGSATQYF	TGTGCCAGCAGTGGGACAGGGAGTGCGACCCAGTACTTC
NA	TRBJ2-7	TRBV27	TRBD1	CASSFTGTGLSYEQYF	TGTGCCAGCAGTTTTACTGGGACAGGGCTCTCCTACGAGCAGTACTTC
NA	TRBJ2-1	TRBV10-2	NA	CASSEKGGVHYNEQFF	TGCGCCAGCAGTGAGAAGGGGGGGGTCCACTACAATGAGCAGTTCTTC
NA	TRBJ2-1	TRBV5-1	NA	CASSLDLDEQFF	TGCGCCAGCAGCTTGGATCTAGATGAGCAGTTCTTC
NA	TRBJ2-1	TRBV2	NA	CASSDLSSYNEQFF	TGTGCCAGCAGTGATCTGAGCTCCTACAATGAGCAGTTCTTC
NA	TRBJ2-7	TRBV25-1	NA	CASSLTGTGYEQYF	TGTGCCAGCAGTCTAACCGGGACGGGATACGAGCAGTACTTC
NA	TRBJ1-1	TRBV6-1	TRBD1	CASSTTGYGAFF	TGTGCCAGCAGCACGACAGGGTACGGAGCTTTCTTT
once	TRBJ2-1	TRBV5-1	NA	CASSLRQGYEQFF	TGCGCCAGCAGCTTGCGTCAGGGCTATGAGCAGTTCTTC
NA	TRBJ2-2	TRBV29-1	NA	CSVDLSNTGELFF	TGCAGCGTTGACCTCTCGAACACCGGGGAGCTGTTTTTT
NA	TRBJ2-1	TRBV19	TRBD1	CASSPGTGGSNEQFF	TGTGCCAGTAGCCCGGGGACAGGGGGAAGCAATGAGCAGTTCTTC
NA	TRBJ1-2	TRBV6-5	NA	CASSEAGYYGYTF	TGTGCCAGCAGTGAAGCAGGATACTATGGCTACACCTTC
NA	TRBJ1-2	TRBV28	TRBD1	CASSQGQAFYGYTF	TGTGCCAGCAGTCAAGGACAGGCGTTCTATGGCTACACCTTC
NA	TRBJ2-7	TRBV20-1	TRBD2	CSVGLVDEQYF	TGCAGTGTCGGACTAGTGGACGAGCAGTACTTC
NA	TRBJ1-2	TRBV5-1	NA	CASSLDFRYGYTF	TGCGCCAGCAGCTTGGACTTTCGGTATGGCTACACCTTC
few	TRBJ2-1	TRBV7-4	TRBD2	CASADSLAAHNEQFF	TGTGCCAGCGCTGACTCACTAGCGGCCCACAATGAGCAGTTCTTC
NA	TRBJ2-2	TRBV29-1	NA	CSVGWVGNAGELFF	TGCAGCGTTGGTTGGGTGGGGAACGCCGGGGAGCTGTTTTTT
NA	TRBJ2-7	TRBV2	NA	CASSAPWGTYEQYF	TGTGCCAGCAGTGCCCCCTGGGGAACCTACGAGCAGTACTTC
once	TRBJ2-1	TRBV2	NA	CASSDGGDPNEQFF	TGTGCCAGCAGTGACGGAGGGGACCCCAATGAGCAGTTCTTC
NA	TRBJ2-1	TRBV28	TRBD2	CASSFRLAGGIEQFF	TGTGCCAGCAGTTTCCGACTAGCGGGAGGGATTGAGCAGTTCTTC
once	TRBJ2-1	TRBV19	TRBD2	CASSSRPIAGVYNEQFF	TGTGCCAGTAGCTCTCGCCCCATAGCGGGGGTCTACAATGAGCAGTTCTTC